This record looks at one T cell receptor (beta chain) sequence and its context. Its specificity is unknown. Version v3.0 of the immunoSEQ assay ran at survey level. TCRdb keeps only in-frame clones here, not all; method: immunoSEQ multiplex PCR. The sample has roughly 17,000 clones; 90% to 95% are singletons. Germline V gene lookup returns CDR1 MNHEY and CDR2 SVGAGI. The CDR3 length is 14 residues. Unmatched junction bases numbered 3, after V lost 3 bases and J lost 3 bases. The source of the sample is a study of long-term antiretroviral therapy in people with HIV. Overall study findings and caveats: Whereas controls had wider CDR3 length ranges, HIV repertoires had narrower ones.

The sample consisted of unsorted PBMCs, taken 3 years after starting antiretroviral therapy. The sequence was collected from a man aged 50 to 59 with HIV. V is TRBV6-5 and J is TRBJ1-2; the match to TRBD1 covers 8 bases. DNA of the CDR3: TGTGCCAGCAGTTATCGGACAGGGTACTATGGCTACACCTTC. This translates into CASSYRTGYYGYTF.